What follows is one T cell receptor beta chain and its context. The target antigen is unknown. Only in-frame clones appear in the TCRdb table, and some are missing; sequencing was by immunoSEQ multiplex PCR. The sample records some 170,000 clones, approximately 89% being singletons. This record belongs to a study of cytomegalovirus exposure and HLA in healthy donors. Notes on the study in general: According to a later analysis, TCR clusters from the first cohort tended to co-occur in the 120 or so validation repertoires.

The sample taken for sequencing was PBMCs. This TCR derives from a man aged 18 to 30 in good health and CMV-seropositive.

The CDR3, as DNA: TGTGCCAGCACCATAGGGGCAGGACCAACCTACGAGCAGTACTTC. This sequence encodes CASTIGAGPTYEQYF. The chain links TRBV28 to TRBJ2-7; the D gene is possibly TRBD1 (5 bases). The CDR3 has 15 amino acids. V lost 7 bases and J lost 2, with 18 bases in between. Germline lookup yields CDR1 MDHEN and CDR2 SYDVKM.